The present TCR beta chain was sequenced within a study of response to subunit inactivated influenza vaccine. Broader study findings: Authors suggested each seasonal flu vaccination may recruit only limited numbers of new T cells.

This clonotype showed up just a few times. The antigen remains undetermined. MiXCR was run by TCRdb on the RT-PCR reads, yielding one entry per CDR3 protein. The table lists 550,000 to 800,000 distinct CDR3 sequences, 15% to 19% of them singletons. Per the germline V gene, CDR1 is SGHRS and CDR2 is YFSETQ. V dropped 5 bases and J dropped 2 bases, with 14 bases sitting between them. CDR3 length equals 15 residues. The source is a man in his fifties or sixties who received an inactivated influenza vaccine. Material: PBMCs from blood, obtained 11 to 12 days after vaccination. V is TRBV5-1 and J is TRBJ1-5; D call uncertain. The DNA of the CDR3 is TGCGCCAGCAGAAAGGCACCCACCGGCAATCAGCCCCAGCATTTT. Translated: CASRKAPTGNQPQHF.